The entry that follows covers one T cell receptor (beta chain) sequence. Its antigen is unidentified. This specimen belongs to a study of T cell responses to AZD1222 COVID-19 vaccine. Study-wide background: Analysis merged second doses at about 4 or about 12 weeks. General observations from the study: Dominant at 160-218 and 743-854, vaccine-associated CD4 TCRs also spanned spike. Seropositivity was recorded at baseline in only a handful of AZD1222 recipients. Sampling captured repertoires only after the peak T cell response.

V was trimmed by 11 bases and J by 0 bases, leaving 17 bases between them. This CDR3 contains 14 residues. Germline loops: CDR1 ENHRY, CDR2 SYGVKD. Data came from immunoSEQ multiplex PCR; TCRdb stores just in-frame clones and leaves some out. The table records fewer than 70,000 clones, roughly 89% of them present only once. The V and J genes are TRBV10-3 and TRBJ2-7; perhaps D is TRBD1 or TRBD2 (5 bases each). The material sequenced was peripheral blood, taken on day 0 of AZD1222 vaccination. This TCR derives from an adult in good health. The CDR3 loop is CAASGTGNSYEQYF. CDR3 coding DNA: TGTGCCGCATCCGGGACGGGGAACTCCTACGAGCAGTACTTC.